The 17 T cell receptor beta chains presented below share a single source sample, sequenced in a study of Ad26.COV2.S vaccination and SARS-CoV-2 variants. Treatment denoted: roughly 20 received Ad26.COV2.S at low or high dose, single or two shots; several received placebo; per-sample allocation not given. Specimen acquisition occurred on day 63 following the initial vaccine or placebo injection. The method was immunoSEQ multiplex PCR; TCRdb's version includes in-frame clones alone and lacks a portion of them. The sample has roughly 380,000 clones, roughly 84% seen once. The sample in question was peripheral blood, obtained in a trial of Ad26.COV2.S vaccine versus placebo. The receptors were gathered from a person between 18 and 65 years old who received the Ad26.COV2.S COVID-19 vaccine or a placebo.

The chain is built from TRBV6-5 and TRBJ1-4, with D possibly TRBD1 on 5 matching bases. Trimming removed 0 bases from V and 0 bases from J, with 8 bases in between. The CDR3 sequence is 16 residues long. Germline assignment: CDR1 MNHEY and CDR2 SVGAGI. CDR3 loop: CASSYSQGATNEKLFF. The CDR3 DNA is TGTGCCAGCAGTTACTCGCAGGGTGCAACTAATGAAAAACTGTTTTTT.

The rearrangement joins TRBV30 to TRBJ1-1, with D possibly being TRBD1 (6 bases). Germline assignment: CDR1 GTSNPN and CDR2 SVGIG (reference sequence). There are 13 residues in the CDR3. Trimming took 3 bases from V and 6 from J, leaving 14 bases between them. The CDR3 DNA reads TGTGCCTGGAGAATTACCGGGACACCTGAAGCTTTCTTT. Protein sequence: CAWRITGTPEAFF. The whole variable domain, filled in from reference TRBV30 and TRBJ1-1, reads SQTIHQWPATLVQPVGSPLSLECTVEGTSNPNLYWYRQAAGRGLQLLFYSVGIGQISSEVPQNLSASRPQDRQFILSSKKLLLSDSGFYLCAWRITGTPEAFFGQGTRLTVV.

The CDR3 nucleotides are TGTGCCAGCAGCTTTAACCAAAACGGCTACGAGCAGTACTTC. Amino acids: CASSFNQNGYEQYF. This rearrangement joins TRBV7-2 to TRBJ2-7, with D hard to call. Trimming pared 3 bases from V and 3 bases from J, leaving 12 bases between. The CDR3 extends over 14 amino acids. Germline CDR1 and CDR2: SGHTA and FQGNSA.

The chain recombines TRBV7-9 with TRBJ2-7; 8 bases align to TRBD1. Trimming removed 5 bases from V and 7 bases from J; junction bases left unmatched: 10. This CDR3 has 14 residues. Per germline, CDR1 SEHNR and CDR2 FQNEAQ (reference sequence). CDR3 nucleotide sequence: TGTGCCAGCAGCAACAGACAGGGGCGGTGGGAGCAGTACTTC. It is translated as CASSNRQGRWEQYF. The whole variable domain, remainder taken from reference TRBV7-9 and TRBJ2-7, is DTGVSQNPRHKITKRGQNVTFRCDPISEHNRLYWYRQTLGQGPEFLTYFQNEAQLEKSRLLSDRFSAERPKGSFSTLEIQRTEQGDSAMYLCASSNRQGRWEQYFGPGTRLTVT.

This sequence joins TRBV2 and TRBJ1-4; a weak D match, TRBD1 (5 bases). CDR1 is SNHLY, CDR2 FYNNEI, per germline. Trimming stripped 3 bases from V and 0 bases from J, with 26 bases between. There are 21 residues in the CDR3. The CDR3 DNA is TGTGCCAGCAGTGATATGGGGTTAGGCAGGGCCGGATTTGCAACTAATGAAAAACTGTTTTTT. Amino acid sequence: CASSDMGLGRAGFATNEKLFF.

The chain recombines TRBV10-3 with TRBJ1-6; possible D gene TRBD1, 5 bases. The germline V gene has CDR1 ENHRY and CDR2 SYGVKD. The CDR3 totals 15 residues. Trimming stripped 3 bases from V and 0 bases from J, with 6 bases between. CDR3 in DNA: TGTGCCATCAGTGATGGGGGCTCCTATAATTCACCCCTCCACTTT. It is translated as CAISDGGSYNSPLHF.

This rearrangement joins TRBV6-5 to TRBJ1-5; D is unresolved. This CDR3 is 14 amino acids long. V gave up 0 bases and J gave up 7 bases, with 10 bases separating them. Germline values: CDR1 MNHEY, CDR2 SVGAGI. The CDR3 DNA reads TGTGCCAGCAGTTACTCGGGTTTTAGGCAGCCCCAGCATTTT. Protein sequence: CASSYSGFRQPQHF.

The gene calls are TRBV11-2 and TRBJ1-2; no clear D gene. CDR1 is SGHAT, CDR2 FQNNGV, per germline. The CDR3 covers 16 residues. Trimming left V 5 bases short and J 5 bases short, with 21 bases between. In DNA form, the CDR3 reads TGTGCCAGCAGCCCGGAGGGCAATTACGGTTATTATGGCTACACCTTC. It specifies CASSPEGNYGYYGYTF.

This sequence joins TRBV14 and TRBJ1-4, with D hard to call. Trimming took off 4 bases at V and 8 bases at J, with 14 bases between the two ends. CDR1 is SGHDN, CDR2 FVKESK, per germline. The CDR3 is made up of 14 amino acids. As DNA, the CDR3 is TGTGCCAGCAGCCGGGGAACACGAGGAGAAAAACTGTTTTTT. Translated: CASSRGTRGEKLFF. The entire variable domain, with the rest obtained from reference TRBV14 and TRBJ1-4, is as follows: EAGVTQFPSHSVIEKGQTVTLRCDPISGHDNLYWYRRVMGKEIKFLLHFVKESKQDESGMPNNRFLAERTGGTYSTLKVQPAELEDSGVYFCASSRGTRGEKLFFGSGTQLSVL.

The chain employs TRBV12-3 or TRBV12-4 and TRBJ1-2, with D hard to call. CDR3 length: 13 amino acids. With 3 bases removed from V and 2 bases from J, the gap between germline ends came to 7 bases. The DNA for the CDR3 is TGTGCCAGCAGTTTTCGGGCAAACTATGGCTACACCTTC. Protein product: CASSFRANYGYTF.

The V gene is TRBV7-9, the J gene TRBJ1-4; the D gene is possibly TRBD1 (6 bases). V was cut by 1 base and J by 4 bases, with 10 bases left in between. Germline lookup yields CDR1 SEHNR and CDR2 FQNEAQ (reference sequence). CDR3 length: 15 amino acids. Written as DNA, the CDR3 is TGTGCCAGCAGCTTAGGGGGGGCAAATAATGAAAAACTGTTTTTT. As protein: CASSLGGANNEKLFF.

The gene calls are TRBV10-3 and TRBJ2-3, with TRBD1 matching over 9 bases. CDR1 is ENHRY and CDR2 is SYGVKD in the germline V gene. CDR3 length equals 15 residues. After removal of 6 bases from V and 3 bases from J, the junction contained 7 bases not matched to a gene. CDR3 protein: CAISLGQGETDTQYF. DNA for the CDR3: TGTGCCATCAGCCTGGGACAGGGAGAAACAGATACGCAGTATTTT.

V is TRBV5-4 and J is TRBJ2-7; TRBD2 matches at 10 bases. CDR3 length: 17 residues. The V segment lost 3 bases and the J segment 3 bases; nucleotides outside the gene matches: 12. Germline loops: CDR1 SGHNT, CDR2 YYREEE (reference sequence). The CDR3 loop is CASSSPENSGGHYEQYF. CDR3 nucleotide sequence: TGTGCCAGCAGCTCGCCGGAAAATAGCGGGGGGCACTACGAGCAGTACTTC. The full variable domain, rest sourced from reference TRBV5-4 and TRBJ2-7, is ETGVTQSPTHLIKTRGQQVTLRCSSQSGHNTVSWYQQALGQGPQFIFQYYREEENGRGNFPPRFSGLQFPNYSSELNVNALELDDSALYLCASSSPENSGGHYEQYFGPGTRLTVT.

The chain uses TRBV4-3 and TRBJ2-1; D perhaps matches TRBD1 (6 bases). CDR3 size: 16 residues. The V gene lost 1 base and the J gene lost 4 bases, with 14 bases spanning the gap. Germline assignment: CDR1 LGHNA and CDR2 YSLEER. CDR3 region: CASSQAETGEYNEQFF. CDR3 sequence (DNA): TGCGCCAGCAGCCAAGCTGAGACAGGAGAATACAATGAGCAGTTCTTC.

This chain uses TRBV5-8 with TRBJ1-2; 11 bases match TRBD1. The CDR3 sequence is 18 residues long. With V trimmed by 5 bases and J by 3 bases, 15 bases remained unmatched. CDR1 SGHTS and CDR2 YDEGEE come from the germline V gene. Here the CDR3 DNA reads TGTGCCAGCAGTCCTGCAGTGCCCTGGGACAGGGGGGACTATGGCTACACCTTC. Translation gives CASSPAVPWDRGDYGYTF. The full variable domain, in which reference TRBV5-8 and TRBJ1-2 provide the parts outside the CDR3, is EAGVTQSPTHLIKTRGQQATLRCSPISGHTSVYWYQQALGLGLQFLLWYDEGEERNRGNFPPRFSGRQFPNYSSELNVNALELEDSALYLCASSPAVPWDRGDYGYTFGSGTRLTVV.

This clone was seen a few times. This CDR3 reads CASSYPRTGEDGYTF. In nucleotides, the CDR3 is TGTGCCAGCAGCTACCCCCGAACAGGGGAGGATGGCTACACCTTC. The chain has TRBV5-5 and TRBJ1-2; TRBD1 aligns across 7 bases. The J segment lost 6 bases and the V segment lost 3 bases, leaving 11 bases of the junction unmatched. The length of the CDR3 is 15 residues. The germline gives CDR1 SGHKS, CDR2 YYEKEE (reference sequence).

Here the CDR3 reads CASSLNRQGVYGYTF. The CDR3 DNA sequence: TGTGCCAGCAGTCTCAACCGACAGGGGGTCTATGGCTACACCTTC. This rearrangement joins TRBV5-6 to TRBJ1-2; TRBD1 matches 9 bases. This CDR3 region has 15 residues. J gave up 4 bases and V 5 bases, and 9 bases lay outside the gene matches. Germline V gives CDR1 SGHDT, CDR2 YYEEEE.